The clone carrying this TCR beta chain was counted only a few times. This entry comes from a study of human T cells and chemical hapten exposure. Overall study: After 6 days, upper back 0.01% DPC patch tests were scored.

The time point: patch test 1, 2 weeks after DPC sensitization. The treatment: therapeutic diphenylcyclopropenone sensitization with weekly scalp DPC. Alopecia patients, 18 to 70 years old and DPC-suitable, served as donors. Researchers extracted total RNA from unfractionated whole blood. This CDR3 region has 18 residues. The germline V and J ends were trimmed by 0 bases and 1 base, with 19 bases remaining between them. Germline loops: CDR1 LGHNA, CDR2 YSLEER. MiXCR was run by TCRdb on the RACE reads, yielding one entry per CDR3 protein. Of approximately 79,000 distinct CDR3 sequences detected, 10% appear once; the ten largest clones hold about 1.3%.

The specimen comprised whole blood, sampled in connection with sensitization to the hapten diphenylcyclopropenone (DPC). The J gene is TRBJ2-7, the V gene TRBV4-3, with D perhaps matching TRBD2 (5 bases). This TCR came from a woman in her 50s with alopecia areata. Some clones in this sample may be carry-over from other donors' samples. CDR3 nucleotides: TGCGCCAGCAGCCAAGATTGGGCCGGGGTAGCCCAATCCTACGAGCAGTACTTC. Protein product: CASSQDWAGVAQSYEQYF.